This T cell receptor (beta chain) was captured by sequencing in a study of prognosis after radiotherapy for stage I lung cancer. In regard to this clonotype: A much larger clone lies one base from this, so it may be a read error.

Two-round multiplex PCR amplified TCR beta CDR3 from genomic DNA. Primers were specific to each TRBV and TRBJ gene in first-round PCR. TCRdb independently ran MiXCR on the multiplex PCR reads; one entry per CDR3 protein. The sample records about 59,000 distinct CDR3 sequences, about 26% being singletons. This CDR3 has 17 residues. The germline V gene encodes CDR1 MNHEY and CDR2 SMNVEV (reference sequence). Germline trimming cut 5 bases from V and 6 bases from J; bases unmatched to any gene: 13. Sequencing used PBMCs, obtained before or after stereotactic body radiation therapy (not recorded which). This clonotype was obtained from a donor at least 50 years old with non-small cell lung cancer. V is TRBV27 and J is TRBJ1-1, with 12 bases matching TRBD1. The DNA of the CDR3 is TGTGCCAGCAGTGAGGTAGGGGGACAGGGGGCGCAGGCTGAAGCTTTCTTT. Encoded protein: CASSEVGGQGAQAEAFF.